This T cell receptor beta chain stems from a study of cytomegalovirus exposure and HLA in healthy donors. Looking at the study overall: Sequencing of around 200 million T cells in an earlier analysis found around 100 million unique TCR beta sequences. General observations from the study: A highly shared variant cluster was judged a likely technical artifact. Later analysis demonstrated an association between a missense DCLRE1C variant and TCR beta V- and J-gene trimming.

Germline CDR1 and CDR2: SEHNR and FQNEAQ (reference sequence). This CDR3 has 13 amino acids. The trim removed 4 bases at V and 5 bases at J, leaving 4 bases unmatched. This clone came up once. Its target is unknown. Other DNA sequences of this sample code for an identical CDR3. In the PCR, 60 Vbeta and 13 Jbeta primers were used. Original handling: Counted up in a later analysis, unique TCR beta chains came to about 83 million, with some 11 million shared. The method was immunoSEQ multiplex PCR; TCRdb's version includes in-frame clones alone and lacks a portion of them. V and J calls plus clone size are reproduced from that table; the DNA served to infer D and trimming. The repertoire holds around 100,000 clones, with over 50% as singletons.

This clonotype originated in a young man in good health and CMV-seronegative. Sequencing used PBMCs. The chain uses TRBV7-9 and TRBJ2-5, with 7 bases that match TRBD1. The CDR3 protein is CASSWTGWETQYF. CDR3 in DNA: TGTGCCAGCAGCTGGACAGGTTGGGAGACCCAGTACTTC.